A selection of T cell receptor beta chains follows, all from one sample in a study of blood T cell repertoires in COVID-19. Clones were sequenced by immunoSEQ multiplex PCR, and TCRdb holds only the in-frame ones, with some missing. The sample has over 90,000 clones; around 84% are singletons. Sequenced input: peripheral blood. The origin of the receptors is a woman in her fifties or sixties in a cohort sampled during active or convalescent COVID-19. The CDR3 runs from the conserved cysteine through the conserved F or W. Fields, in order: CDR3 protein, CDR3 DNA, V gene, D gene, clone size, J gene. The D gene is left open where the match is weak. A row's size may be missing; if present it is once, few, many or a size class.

cdr3_aa: CASSPPPQGRGGYTF
cdr3_nt: TGTGCCAGCTCACCACCCCCACAGGGAAGGGGTGGCTACACCTTC
v_call: TRBV18
d_call: NA
clone_size: NA
j_call: TRBJ1-2

cdr3_aa: CASTLYEGRTEAFF
cdr3_nt: TGTGCCAGCACCCTGTACGAGGGGAGGACTGAAGCTTTCTTT
v_call: TRBV5-5
d_call: NA
clone_size: few
j_call: TRBJ1-1

cdr3_aa: CSVGAGVFGNTIYF
cdr3_nt: TGCAGCGTCGGGGCGGGGGTCTTTGGAAACACCATATATTTT
v_call: TRBV29-1
d_call: NA
clone_size: NA
j_call: TRBJ1-3

cdr3_aa: CASSLDYGRNSPLHF
cdr3_nt: TGTGCCAGCAGCTTAGACTATGGTCGTAATTCACCCCTCCACTTT
v_call: TRBV7-3
d_call: NA
clone_size: NA
j_call: TRBJ1-6

cdr3_aa: CASSEVRGLEVYSNQPQHF
cdr3_nt: TGTGCCAGCAGCGAAGTCAGGGGTCTGGAAGTTTATAGCAATCAGCCCCAGCATTTT
v_call: TRBV28
d_call: NA
clone_size: NA
j_call: TRBJ1-5

cdr3_aa: CASSTLRDRVCEQYF
cdr3_nt: TGTGCCAGCAGCACTCTTCGGGACAGGGTTTGCGAGCAGTACTTC
v_call: TRBV21-1
d_call: NA
clone_size: NA
j_call: TRBJ2-7

cdr3_aa: CASSVDPGGPPNEKLFF
cdr3_nt: TGCGCCAGCAGCGTGGATCCAGGGGGCCCCCCCAATGAAAAACTGTTTTTT
v_call: TRBV5-1
d_call: TRBD1
clone_size: NA
j_call: TRBJ1-4

cdr3_aa: CASSFLRQGAGTEAFF
cdr3_nt: TGTGCCAGCAGTTTCTTGCGACAGGGGGCAGGGACTGAAGCTTTCTTT
v_call: TRBV28
d_call: TRBD1
clone_size: NA
j_call: TRBJ1-1

cdr3_aa: CASSRLTGGMDQPQHF
cdr3_nt: TGTGCCAGCTCACGGTTGACAGGGGGCATGGATCAGCCCCAGCATTTT
v_call: TRBV18
d_call: TRBD1
clone_size: NA
j_call: TRBJ1-5

cdr3_aa: CASSTGERHGTEAFF
cdr3_nt: TGCGCCAGCAGCACAGGGGAAAGGCATGGCACTGAAGCTTTCTTT
v_call: TRBV5-1
d_call: TRBD1
clone_size: NA
j_call: TRBJ1-1

cdr3_aa: CASSEAGGYNSPLHF
cdr3_nt: TGTGCCAGCAGTGAAGCAGGGGGCTATAATTCACCCCTCCACTTT
v_call: TRBV2
d_call: NA
clone_size: NA
j_call: TRBJ1-6

cdr3_aa: CASSTDRGETQYF
cdr3_nt: TGTGCCAGCAGCACAGACAGGGGAGAGACCCAGTACTTC
v_call: TRBV11-3
d_call: TRBD1
clone_size: NA
j_call: TRBJ2-5

cdr3_aa: CASSLARGSYNEQFF
cdr3_nt: TGTGCCAGCAGCTTAGCACGGGGCTCCTACAATGAGCAGTTCTTC
v_call: TRBV7-9
d_call: NA
clone_size: NA
j_call: TRBJ2-1

cdr3_aa: CASSLGDYKGYEQYF
cdr3_nt: TGTGCCAGCAGCTTGGGGGACTACAAGGGTTACGAGCAGTACTTC
v_call: TRBV5-4
d_call: TRBD2
clone_size: NA
j_call: TRBJ2-7

cdr3_aa: CASSFPTGLGTEAFF
cdr3_nt: TGTGCCAGCAGTTTTCCGACAGGGTTGGGTACTGAAGCTTTCTTT
v_call: TRBV6-6
d_call: TRBD1
clone_size: few
j_call: TRBJ1-1

cdr3_aa: CASSIAGTENTEAFF
cdr3_nt: TGTGCCAGCAGCATCGCCGGGACAGAGAACACTGAAGCTTTCTTT
v_call: TRBV7-8
d_call: TRBD1
clone_size: few
j_call: TRBJ1-1

cdr3_aa: CASSLALPGRNTEAFF
cdr3_nt: TGTGCCAGCAGCTTAGCTCTTCCAGGGCGGAACACTGAAGCTTTCTTT
v_call: TRBV7-9
d_call: NA
clone_size: NA
j_call: TRBJ1-1

cdr3_aa: CASSLGASAHEQYF
cdr3_nt: TGCGCCAGCAGCTTGGGCGCTAGCGCCCACGAGCAGTACTTC
v_call: TRBV5-1
d_call: NA
clone_size: once
j_call: TRBJ2-7

cdr3_aa: CASSMGRGPSPLHF
cdr3_nt: TGTGCCAGTAGTATGGGCAGGGGGCCTTCACCCCTCCACTTT
v_call: TRBV19
d_call: TRBD1
clone_size: NA
j_call: TRBJ1-6

cdr3_aa: CASSVATSGEKLFF
cdr3_nt: TGTGCCAGCAGCGTAGCGACTTCAGGGGAAAAACTGTTTTTT
v_call: TRBV9
d_call: NA
clone_size: NA
j_call: TRBJ1-4

cdr3_aa: CASSYNSGGVKVLSNQPQHF
cdr3_nt: TGTGCCAGCAGTTACAACAGCGGGGGTGTTAAGGTGTTAAGCAATCAGCCCCAGCATTTT
v_call: TRBV6-2/TRBV6-3
d_call: NA
clone_size: NA
j_call: TRBJ1-5